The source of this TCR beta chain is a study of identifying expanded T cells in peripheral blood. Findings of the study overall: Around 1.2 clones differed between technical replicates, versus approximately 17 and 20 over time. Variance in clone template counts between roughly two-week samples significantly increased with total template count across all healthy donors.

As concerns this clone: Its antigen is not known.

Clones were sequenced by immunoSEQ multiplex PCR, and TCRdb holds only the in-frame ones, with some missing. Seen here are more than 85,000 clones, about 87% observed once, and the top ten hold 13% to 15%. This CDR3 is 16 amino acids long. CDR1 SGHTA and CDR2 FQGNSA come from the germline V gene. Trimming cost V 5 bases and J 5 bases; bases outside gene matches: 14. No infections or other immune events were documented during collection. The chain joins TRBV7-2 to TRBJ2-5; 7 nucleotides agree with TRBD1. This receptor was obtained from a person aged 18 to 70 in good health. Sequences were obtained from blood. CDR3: CASSPIPQGLGETQYF. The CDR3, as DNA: TGTGCCAGCAGCCCTATCCCACAGGGGTTGGGGGAGACCCAGTACTTC.